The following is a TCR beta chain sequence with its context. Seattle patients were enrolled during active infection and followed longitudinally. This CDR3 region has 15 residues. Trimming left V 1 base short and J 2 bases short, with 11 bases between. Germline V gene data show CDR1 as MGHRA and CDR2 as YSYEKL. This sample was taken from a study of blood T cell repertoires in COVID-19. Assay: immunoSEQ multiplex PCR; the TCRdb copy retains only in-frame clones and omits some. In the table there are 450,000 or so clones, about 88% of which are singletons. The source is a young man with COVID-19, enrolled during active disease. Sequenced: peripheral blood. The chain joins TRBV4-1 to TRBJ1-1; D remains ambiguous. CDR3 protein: CASSQVKGGNTEAFF. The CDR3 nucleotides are TGCGCCAGCAGCCAAGTAAAGGGAGGCAACACTGAAGCTTTCTTT.